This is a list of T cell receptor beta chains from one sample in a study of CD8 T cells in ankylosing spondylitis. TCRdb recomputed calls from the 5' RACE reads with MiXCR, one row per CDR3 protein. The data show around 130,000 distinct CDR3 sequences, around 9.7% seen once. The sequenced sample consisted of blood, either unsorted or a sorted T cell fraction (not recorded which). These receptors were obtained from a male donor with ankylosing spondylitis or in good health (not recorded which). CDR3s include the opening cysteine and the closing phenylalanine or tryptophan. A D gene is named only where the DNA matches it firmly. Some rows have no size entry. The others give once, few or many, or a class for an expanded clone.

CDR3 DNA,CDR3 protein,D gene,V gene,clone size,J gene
TGTGCCAGCAGCCAAGCTAGGGACTCACCCCTCCACTTT,CASSQARDSPLHF,.,TRBV4-2,.,TRBJ1-6
TGCAGCGTGCTGGCAGCCTACGAGCAGTACTTC,CSVLAAYEQYF,.,TRBV29-1,many,TRBJ2-7
TGTGCCAGCTCCCCAACAGGGGAAGGGGGAAAACTGTTTTTT,CASSPTGEGGKLFF,TRBD1,TRBV18,many,TRBJ1-4
TGTGCCAGCAGCCAAGATGTTCTGGACCTCTCTAGCACAGATACGCAGTATTTT,CASSQDVLDLSSTDTQYF,.,TRBV3-1,many,TRBJ2-3
TGCGCCAGCAGCTTTTCGGGAGAGGGGGAGCAGTTCTTC,CASSFSGEGEQFF,.,TRBV5-1,many,TRBJ2-1
TGCAGCGTTAAAGGTGCTCGGACAGGGGGAAATGGCTACACCTTC,CSVKGARTGGNGYTF,TRBD1,TRBV29-1,once,TRBJ1-2
TGCAGCGTTGAGGCGACAGGGTACCAAGAGACCCAGTACTTC,CSVEATGYQETQYF,TRBD1,TRBV29-1,medium-sized,TRBJ2-5
TGTGCCAGCAGTGAACGGGCTAGCGGGAGTCTGGAGACCCAGTACTTC,CASSERASGSLETQYF,TRBD2,TRBV2,.,TRBJ2-5
TGTGCCAGCAGCGTAGACACTAGCGGGAGAAATGAGCAGTTCTTC,CASSVDTSGRNEQFF,TRBD2,TRBV9,many,TRBJ2-1
TGTGCCAGCAGCCTGGGACTATTGGACGAGCAGTACTTC,CASSLGLLDEQYF,TRBD2,TRBV9,many,TRBJ2-7
TGTGCCAGCAGCAACAACCTGCCCGGAGCCAACGTCCTGACTTTC,CASSNNLPGANVLTF,.,TRBV7-2,few,TRBJ2-6
TGTGCCAGCTCACCAGCGCTGTCCAAGAGCTCTGGAAACACCATATATTTT,CASSPALSKSSGNTIYF,.,TRBV18,.,TRBJ1-3
TGTGCCAGCTCACCGAGAGGACAGGGTTCCCCAGAGCAGTACTTC,CASSPRGQGSPEQYF,TRBD1,TRBV18,.,TRBJ2-7
TGTGCCAGCAGCCCTAGCGGGAGCACAGATACGCAGTATTTT,CASSPSGSTDTQYF,TRBD2,TRBV12-3/TRBV12-4,many,TRBJ2-3
TGTGCCAGCAGCTTAGGTCAGGGAGGACGGAATCAGCCCCAGCATTTT,CASSLGQGGRNQPQHF,.,TRBV7-2,many,TRBJ1-5
TGCAGTGCTTCACTAGCGGCCGGAGGAGAGACCCAGTACTTC,CSASLAAGGETQYF,TRBD2,TRBV20-1,.,TRBJ2-5
TGTGCCAGTGGAGGGGGCTCTGGAAACACCATATATTTT,CASGGGSGNTIYF,.,TRBV2,.,TRBJ1-3
TGTGCCAGCAGGACAGGAGTAAATCAAGAGACCCAGTACTTC,CASRTGVNQETQYF,.,TRBV7-2,many,TRBJ2-5
TGTGCCAGCAGTTTAGCGGCTAGCGGGACCGCGCGGTTCTTC,CASSLAASGTARFF,TRBD2,TRBV12-3/TRBV12-4,many,TRBJ2-1
TGTGCCAGCAGCCGAACCGGACAGGGTTCCTACAATGAGCAGTTCTTC,CASSRTGQGSYNEQFF,TRBD1,TRBV3-1,many,TRBJ2-1
TGTGCCAGCAGCCAAGTGAGCGGGATCGAGCAGTACTTC,CASSQVSGIEQYF,TRBD2,TRBV3-1,many,TRBJ2-7
TGTGCCAGCGCACCACTAGCGGGGCCCACAGATACGCAGTATTTT,CASAPLAGPTDTQYF,TRBD2,TRBV18,few,TRBJ2-3
TGTGCCAGCAGCTTTAGCGGGAGGGGCCAAGAGACCCAGTACTTC,CASSFSGRGQETQYF,TRBD2,TRBV5-5,.,TRBJ2-5
TGTGCCAGCAGCCATCGTCAGGGGGCTCGTGGCTACACCTTC,CASSHRQGARGYTF,TRBD1,TRBV3-1,many,TRBJ1-2
TGTGCCAGCAGACCGGGACTCCAGAATTCACCCCTCCACTTT,CASRPGLQNSPLHF,.,TRBV28,many,TRBJ1-6
TGTGCCAGCAGTGACCGTCTCAGCACAGATACGCAGTATTTT,CASSDRLSTDTQYF,.,TRBV25-1,.,TRBJ2-3
TGTGCCAGCAGCTTTTTTTCCTACGAGCAGTACTTC,CASSFFSYEQYF,.,TRBV11-2,many,TRBJ2-7
TGTGCCAGCAGTTTAAGGACAGGGTTGTCGTCCGCAGAGACCCAGTACTTC,CASSLRTGLSSAETQYF,TRBD1,TRBV12-3/TRBV12-4,.,TRBJ2-5
TGTGCCAGCAGTTCGACTAGCGGAGACCGCCCCTACGAGCAGTACTTC,CASSSTSGDRPYEQYF,TRBD2,TRBV12-3/TRBV12-4,many,TRBJ2-7
TGCGCCAGCAGCTCGGTCGCTGGAGTCGGGTCAGATACGCAGTATTTT,CASSSVAGVGSDTQYF,.,TRBV5-1,many,TRBJ2-3
TGCAGTGCTAGAGTGGGAACGTGGGACTTCACAGATACGCAGTATTTT,CSARVGTWDFTDTQYF,.,TRBV20-1,many,TRBJ2-3
TGTGCCAGCAGCCCAGGGGCACCGAACACCGGGGAGCTGTTTTTT,CASSPGAPNTGELFF,.,TRBV5-5,few,TRBJ2-2
TGTGCCAGCAGTGAACTAGACAGGGTGGAGACCCAGTACTTC,CASSELDRVETQYF,TRBD1,TRBV25-1,many,TRBJ2-5